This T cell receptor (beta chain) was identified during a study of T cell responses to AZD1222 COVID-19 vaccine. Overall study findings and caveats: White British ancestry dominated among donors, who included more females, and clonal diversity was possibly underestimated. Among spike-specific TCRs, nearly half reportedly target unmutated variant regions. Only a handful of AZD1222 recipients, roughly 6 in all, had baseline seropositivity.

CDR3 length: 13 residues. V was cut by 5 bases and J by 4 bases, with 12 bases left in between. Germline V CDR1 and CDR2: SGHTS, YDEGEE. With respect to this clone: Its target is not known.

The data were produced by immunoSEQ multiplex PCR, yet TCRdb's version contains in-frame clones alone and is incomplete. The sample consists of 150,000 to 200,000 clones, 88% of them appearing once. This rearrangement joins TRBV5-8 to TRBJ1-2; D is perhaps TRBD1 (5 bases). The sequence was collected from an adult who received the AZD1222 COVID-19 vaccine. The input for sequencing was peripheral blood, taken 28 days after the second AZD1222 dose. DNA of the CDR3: TGTGCCAGCAGTTCCTGGGGCAGCTATGGCTACACCTTC. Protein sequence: CASSSWGSYGYTF.